This T cell receptor beta chain was captured by sequencing in a study of T cell repertoires in cytomegalovirus infection. The wider study: Public TCR beta signatures marked donors with CMV infection and the matching HLA.

The V gene's germline CDR1 is SNHLY and CDR2 FYNNEI. V was clipped by 3 bases and J by 5 bases, with 13 bases between them. The length of the CDR3 is 14 residues. The sample holds one count of this clonotype. Its antigen is undetermined. Study-wide findings and caveats: The ex vivo response was dominated by HLA-C-restricted CMV-specific TCR beta clonotypes.

In TCRdb, the reads were re-called with MiXCR into one record per CDR3 protein. The sample records roughly 920,000 distinct CDR3 sequences, approximately 31% being singletons. The chain is built from TRBV2 and TRBJ1-1; D is unresolved. The sample in question was cultured CD8+ T cells from PBMCs, obtained from culture after CMV antigen stimulation. This clonotype was sampled from a human donor in good health (CMV status not recorded). Some clones in this sample may be carry-over from other donors' samples. The DNA of the CDR3 is TGTGCCAGCAGTGAGGAACGGACCGCGACTGAAGCTTTCTTT. It encodes CASSEERTATEAFF. The variable domain in full, completed from reference TRBV2 and TRBJ1-1, reads EPEVTQTPSHQVTQMGQEVILRCVPISNHLYFYWYRQILGQKVEFLVSFYNNEISEKSEIFDDQFSVERPDGSNFTLKIRSTKLEDSAMYFCASSEERTATEAFFGQGTRLTVV.